The 16 T cell receptor beta chains below all came from one sample that was sequenced in a study of blood T cell repertoires in COVID-19. The table came from immunoSEQ multiplex PCR; TCRdb's copy has only in-frame clones and leaves some out. The table records tens of thousands of clones, about four fifths of them present only once. Source material: peripheral blood. These receptors originate from a woman aged 55-75 years with acute or convalescent COVID-19.

This chain joins TRBV20-1 and TRBJ1-1, with a tentative D call TRBD1 (6 bases). Germline values: CDR1 DFQATT, CDR2 SNEGSKA (reference sequence). The CDR3 has 17 amino acids. V was pared by 3 bases and J by 2 bases, with 22 bases between. The CDR3 loop is CSASKGRGPLGNTEAFF. The CDR3, as DNA: TGCAGTGCTAGTAAAGGCAGGGGTCCCCTCGGTAACACTGAAGCTTTCTTT.

This clone has a count of ten or more. The chain links TRBV11-1 to TRBJ1-2, with 8 bases matching TRBD1. The trim removed 5 bases at V and 4 bases at J, leaving 3 bases unmatched. This CDR3 is 13 amino acids long. From germline, CDR1 is SGHAT and CDR2 FQDESV (reference sequence). CDR3 DNA: TGTGCCAGCAGCCCGACAGGGGCCTATGGCTACACCTTC. Its protein is CASSPTGAYGYTF.

This chain uses TRBV5-6 with TRBJ2-3; D remains ambiguous. The CDR3 extends over 14 amino acids. The germline gives CDR1 SGHDT, CDR2 YYEEEE. Trimming left V 5 bases short and J 6 bases short, with 16 bases between. The CDR3 loop reads CASRLTHSGDTQYF. CDR3 DNA: TGTGCCAGCAGACTCACCCATAGTGGTGATACGCAGTATTTT.

A few counts support this clone. The CDR3 sequence is CASSLDLAVPGGYTF. As DNA, the CDR3 is TGTGCCAGCAGCTTAGATTTAGCGGTTCCGGGTGGCTACACCTTC. The chain links TRBV11-2 to TRBJ1-2; D is uncertain. V was shortened by 0 bases and J by 7 bases, with 15 bases between the two germline ends. CDR1 is SGHAT and CDR2 is FQNNGV in the germline V gene. This CDR3 region has 15 residues.

The chain has TRBV5-4 and TRBJ1-4; D is ambiguous. The CDR3 extends over 14 amino acids. The V end lost 0 bases, the J end lost 4 bases, and 7 bases lay between the germline ends. Germline V gene sequence: CDR1 SGHNT, CDR2 YYREEE (reference sequence). CDR3 DNA sequence: TGTGCCAGCAGCTTGGTACGGTTTAATGAAAAACTGTTTTTT. This gives the protein CASSLVRFNEKLFF.

This clone was detected only once. The chain has TRBV30 and TRBJ1-6, with a weak D call TRBD1 (6 bases). The CDR3 runs to 14 residues. Germline CDR1 and CDR2: GTSNPN and SVGIG (reference sequence). Trimming took off 4 bases at V and 7 bases at J, with 14 bases between the two ends. The CDR3: CAWKDRPLNSPLHF. CDR3 coding DNA: TGTGCCTGGAAGGACAGACCCTTGAATTCACCCCTCCACTTT.

The chain links TRBV5-1 to TRBJ1-4; D is perhaps TRBD1 (5 bases). Germline-derived CDR1 and CDR2 are SGHRS and YFSETQ. The length of the CDR3 is 17 residues. With 2 bases removed from V and 2 bases from J, the gap between germline ends came to 16 bases. The CDR3 protein is CASSLAGIGSTNEKLFF. Written as DNA, the CDR3 is TGCGCCAGCAGCTTAGCAGGGATTGGGTCGACTAATGAAAAACTGTTTTTT. Supplemented by reference TRBV5-1 and TRBJ1-4, the full variable domain reads KAGVTQTPRYLIKTRGQQVTLSCSPISGHRSVSWYQQTPGQGLQFLFEYFSETQRNKGNFPGRFSGRQFSNSRSEMNVSTLELGDSALYLCASSLAGIGSTNEKLFFGSGTQLSVL.

This clone was observed a few times. The genes are TRBV3-1 (or the pseudogene TRBV3-2) and TRBJ1-4; 8 bases match TRBD1. The CDR3 totals 17 residues. CDR1 is LGHDT and CDR2 is YNNKEL in the germline V gene (reference sequence). V trimming: 1 base; J trimming: 10 bases; junction bases outside the gene matches: 14. CDR3 loop: CASSQVATGTGDLKLFF. As DNA, the CDR3 is TGTGCCAGCAGCCAAGTAGCCACTGGGACAGGCGATTTAAAACTGTTTTTT.

The chain is built from TRBV7-2 and TRBJ1-1, with TRBD1 matching 7 bases. CDR1 is SGHTA and CDR2 is FQGNSA in the germline V gene. This CDR3 contains 15 residues. V was clipped by 5 bases and J by 1 base; unmatched bases: 7. The CDR3 spells CASSLNRGGNTEAFF. The CDR3 DNA sequence: TGTGCCAGCAGCCTAAACAGGGGAGGGAACACTGAAGCTTTCTTT.

The V call is TRBV18, the J call TRBJ2-1; D may be TRBD2 (6 bases). The germline gives CDR1 KGHSH, CDR2 LQKENI. This CDR3 region has 15 residues. Trimming pared 0 bases from V and 6 bases from J, leaving 12 bases between. CDR3 coding DNA: TGTGCCAGCTCACCACCGGGAAAGGGAGGCAATGAGCAGTTCTTC. This sequence encodes CASSPPGKGGNEQFF.

The chain recombines TRBV19 with TRBJ1-2; TRBD1 matches at 8 bases. J was trimmed by 3 bases and V by 8 bases; bases with no gene match: 11. Germline V lookup: CDR1 LNHDA, CDR2 SQIVND (reference sequence). This CDR3 contains 15 residues. CDR3 sequence: CASARSTGGDYGYTF. CDR3 coding DNA: TGTGCCAGTGCTAGGTCAACAGGGGGGGACTATGGCTACACCTTC. The entire variable domain, with the rest obtained from reference TRBV19 and TRBJ1-2, is as follows: DGGITQSPKYLFRKEGQNVTLSCEQNLNHDAMYWYRQDPGQGLRLIYYSQIVNDFQKGDIAEGYSVSREKKESFPLTVTSAQKNPTAFYLCASARSTGGDYGYTFGSGTRLTVV.

This clone occurred a few times. The chain is built from TRBV6-5 and TRBJ1-1; TRBD1 aligns across 7 bases. Germline CDR1 MNHEY, CDR2 SVGAGI. The CDR3 consists of 14 residues. J was trimmed by 5 bases and V by 5 bases; bases with no gene match: 8. The DNA of the CDR3 is TGTGCCAGCAGTCTTGACAGGGCGAGTACTGAAGCTTTCTTT. Translating it yields CASSLDRASTEAFF.

The V gene is TRBV2, the J gene TRBJ1-6; 10 nucleotides align to TRBD1. Germline values: CDR1 SNHLY, CDR2 FYNNEI. Trimming cost V 0 bases and J 11 bases; bases outside gene matches: 4. The CDR3 totals 15 residues. Written as DNA, the CDR3 is TGTGCCAGCAGTGAAGCGACAGGGGGCCTGACACCCCTCCACTTT. It codes for CASSEATGGLTPLHF.

The rearrangement joins TRBV29-1 to TRBJ2-5; possible D gene TRBD1, 7 bases. The CDR3 contains 13 residues. With 4 bases removed from V and 4 bases from J, the gap between germline ends came to 13 bases. Germline values: CDR1 SQVTM, CDR2 ANQGSEA. The CDR3 reads CSVGRGQRETQYF. The CDR3 bases are TGCAGCGTTGGGAGGGGGCAGAGAGAGACCCAGTACTTC.

This clone was seen a few times. The rearrangement links TRBV18 to TRBJ1-6; 8 bases are shared with TRBD1. CDR1 and CDR2 from the germline V gene are KGHSH and LQKENI. The CDR3 has 14 residues. J lost 9 bases, V lost 4 bases, and 5 bases had no gene match. The CDR3 region is CASSQNRGSSPLHF. The CDR3 DNA is TGTGCCAGCTCACAAAACAGGGGGAGTTCACCCCTCCACTTT.

The genes are TRBV29-1 and TRBJ2-3; possibly TRBD2 for D (5 bases). With 8 bases removed from V and 6 bases from J, the gap between germline ends came to 12 bases. CDR3 length: 11 amino acids. CDR1 and CDR2 from the germline V gene are SQVTM and ANQGSEA. The chain's CDR3 is CSLGSVDTQYF. The CDR3 DNA reads TGCAGCCTGGGTAGCGTTGATACGCAGTATTTT.